Below are 8 T cell receptor beta chains sequenced from a single sample in a study of cytomegalovirus exposure and HLA in healthy donors. The PCR ran on 60 Vbeta and 13 Jbeta primers. This table comes from immunoSEQ multiplex PCR, and its TCRdb copy is limited to in-frame clones, with some not included. The table includes over 100,000 clones, around 80% detected once. Material: PBMCs. The receptors shown here come from a man under 40 in good health and CMV-seropositive.

CDR3 bases: TGCAGCGTTTCGGAGGCAGATACGCAGTATTTT. This sequence encodes CSVSEADTQYF. The chain has TRBV29-1 and TRBJ2-3; D may be TRBD2 (5 bases). Trimming shortened V by 5 bases and J by 4 bases, and 7 bases separated the two germline ends. Germline V gene sequence: CDR1 SQVTM, CDR2 ANQGSEA. This CDR3 has 11 residues.

The genes are TRBV10-1 and TRBJ1-1; no clear D. Germline V gene lookup returns CDR1 WNHNN and CDR2 SYGVQD (reference sequence). The CDR3 is 15 amino acids. V lost 3 bases and J lost 3, with 14 bases in between. This CDR3 reads CASSDKVQPDTEAFF. The DNA of the CDR3 is TGCGCCAGCAGTGATAAGGTACAGCCAGACACTGAAGCTTTCTTT.

V gene TRBV5-1 combines with J gene TRBJ2-2, with no clear D. CDR1 and CDR2 (germline): SGHRS, YFSETQ. V was shortened by 0 bases and J by 3 bases, with 18 bases between the two germline ends. The CDR3 runs to 18 residues. The DNA for the CDR3 is TGCGCCAGCAGCTTGGCCCCACAAGAGGTTCCAGACACCGGGGAGCTGTTTTTT. It codes for CASSLAPQEVPDTGELFF.

The rearrangement links TRBV4-2 to TRBJ2-3; D may be TRBD2 (5 bases). Looked up from germline, CDR1 is LGHNA and CDR2 is YNFKEQ. Trimming removed 3 bases at V and 5 bases at J, with 6 bases between. The CDR3 spans 12 residues. The CDR3 here is CASSHGRDTQYF. The DNA for the CDR3 is TGTGCCAGCAGCCATGGGAGAGATACGCAGTATTTT.

This chain connects TRBV9 to TRBJ1-5; possibly TRBD1 for D (5 bases). The germline V gene has CDR1 SGDLS and CDR2 YYNGEE. V was shortened by 3 bases and J by 8 bases, with 15 bases between the two germline ends. CDR3 length equals 14 residues. CDR3 region: CASSDRSGGKPQHF. As DNA, the CDR3 is TGTGCCAGCAGCGACAGGAGCGGGGGTAAGCCCCAGCATTTT.

In its sample, this clone was seen a few times. The genes are TRBV4-1 and TRBJ2-1; D perhaps matches TRBD1 (6 bases). The germline V and J ends were trimmed by 1 base and 0 bases, with 13 bases remaining between them. The CDR3 covers 17 residues. CDR1 and CDR2 from the germline V gene are MGHRA and YSYEKL. In DNA form, the CDR3 reads TGCGCCAGCAGCCAAGGACCCAGGGGCGGCTCCTACAATGAGCAGTTCTTC. Amino acids: CASSQGPRGGSYNEQFF.

This rearrangement joins TRBV10-1 to TRBJ2-3, with 11 bases matching TRBD1. After removal of 2 bases from V and 5 bases from J, the junction contained 12 bases not matched to a gene. This CDR3 comprises 18 residues. Germline CDR1 and CDR2: WNHNN and SYGVQD (reference sequence). This chain's CDR3 is CASSETRGQGARGDTQYF. CDR3 in DNA: TGCGCCAGCAGTGAGACTAGAGGACAGGGGGCACGGGGAGATACGCAGTATTTT.

The CDR3 spells CASSESRTAARQPQHF. CDR3 nucleotide sequence: TGTGCCAGCAGTGAATCTAGGACAGCGGCGAGACAGCCCCAGCATTTT. V is TRBV6-1 and J is TRBJ1-5, with D possibly matching TRBD1 (6 bases). The CDR3 sequence is 16 residues long. Per germline, CDR1 MNHNS and CDR2 SASEGT. V lost 2 bases and J 7 bases, leaving 18 bases between the germline ends.